These 16 T cell receptor beta chains originate from one sample sequenced in a study of memory CD4+ T cells and cytomegalovirus serostatus. Single viable CD3+CD4+CD8-CD45RO+ cells were sorted as the memory CD4+ T cells. Data came from immunoSEQ multiplex PCR; TCRdb stores just in-frame clones and leaves some out. The sample has about 56,000 clones, 82% seen once. The sequenced sample consisted of memory CD4+ T cells from blood. The receptor set was obtained from an adult in good health and CMV-seronegative.

The chain uses TRBV7-2 and TRBJ2-1, with a weak D call TRBD2 (5 bases). The CDR3 length is 16 residues. Germline V gives CDR1 SGHTA, CDR2 FQGNSA. V was trimmed by 1 base and J by 1 base, leaving 11 bases between them. The CDR3, as DNA: TGTGCCAGCAGCTTAGATGCCCCGGGGTCCTACAATGAGCAGTTCTTC. Its translation is CASSLDAPGSYNEQFF.

V usage is TRBV7-8 and J usage is TRBJ2-2, with D maybe TRBD1 (6 bases). The CDR3 contains 15 residues. V shed 7 bases and J shed 2 bases, with 14 bases lying between them. Germline values: CDR1 SGHVS, CDR2 FQNEAQ. The CDR3 sequence: CASIYDRLNTGELFF. The CDR3 nucleotides are TGTGCCAGCATCTACGACAGGCTCAACACCGGGGAGCTGTTTTTT. Together with reference TRBV7-8 and TRBJ2-2, the CDR3 gives the full variable domain: GAGVSQSPRYKVAKRGQDVALRCDPISGHVSLFWYQQALGQGPEFLTYFQNEAQLDKSGLPSDRFFAERPEGSVSTLKIQRTQQEDSAVYLCASIYDRLNTGELFFGEGSRLTVL.

V is TRBV5-4 and J is TRBJ1-3; D possibly corresponds to TRBD1 (5 bases). V was cut by 3 bases and J by 0 bases, with 16 bases left in between. There are 17 residues in the CDR3. Per the germline V gene, CDR1 is SGHNT and CDR2 is YYREEE (reference sequence). This CDR3 is CASSSSYAGGSGNTIYF. The CDR3 nucleotides read TGTGCCAGCAGCTCTAGTTACGCGGGGGGCTCTGGAAACACCATATATTTT.

This clone has only one observation. The genes are TRBV2 and TRBJ2-2; D uncertain. The CDR3 contains 15 residues. Per the germline V gene, CDR1 is SNHLY and CDR2 is FYNNEI. Trimming took 4 bases from V and 5 from J, leaving 14 bases between them. The CDR3: CASSGSPPTTGELFF. CDR3 bases: TGTGCCAGCAGTGGAAGCCCGCCGACGACCGGGGAGCTGTTTTTT.

This rearrangement joins TRBV19 to TRBJ2-1, with D unclear. Trimming shortened V by 8 bases and J by 0 bases, and 11 bases separated the two germline ends. This CDR3 spans 14 amino acids. Germline CDR1 is LNHDA and CDR2 is SQIVND (reference sequence). In DNA form, the CDR3 reads TGTGCCAGTGGGGTGGATAGCTCCTACAATGAGCAGTTCTTC. Amino acids: CASGVDSSYNEQFF.

CDR3 sequence: CASSQIRGGRSDTQYF. CDR3 in DNA: TGTGCCAGCAGCCAAATTCGTGGGGGGCGGTCAGATACGCAGTATTTT. The chain joins TRBV4-2 to TRBJ2-3, with D perhaps TRBD1 or TRBD2 (6 bases each). CDR1 is LGHNA and CDR2 is YNFKEQ in the germline V gene. The V end lost 2 bases, the J end lost 4 bases, and 16 bases lay between the germline ends. This CDR3 region has 16 residues.

The chain has TRBV11-2 and TRBJ2-1; 11 nucleotides align to TRBD2. After removal of 1 base from V and 12 bases from J, the junction contained 5 bases not matched to a gene. Germline lookup yields CDR1 SGHAT and CDR2 FQNNGV. The CDR3 contains 14 residues. The CDR3 bases are TGTGCCAGCAGCTTAGGGCTAGCGGGGGGTGGGCAGTTCTTC. Translated, it gives CASSLGLAGGGQFF.

The chain uses TRBV2 and TRBJ1-5, with D possibly matching TRBD1 (5 bases). The CDR3 covers 13 residues. In germline, CDR1 is SNHLY, CDR2 FYNNEI. The germline V and J ends were trimmed by 9 bases and 2 bases, with 11 bases remaining between them. CDR3 nucleotides: TGTGCCAGTACGACAGATGGCAATCAGCCCCAGCATTTT. The encoded protein is CASTTDGNQPQHF.

The chain carries TRBV14 and TRBJ1-1; D call uncertain. V was cut by 4 bases and J by 2 bases, with 8 bases left in between. Germline V lookup: CDR1 SGHDN, CDR2 FVKESK. The CDR3 covers 13 residues. The chain's CDR3 is CASSPVPNTEAFF. The CDR3 bases are TGTGCCAGCAGCCCGGTCCCTAACACTGAAGCTTTCTTT.

The gene calls are TRBV5-6 and TRBJ1-3; TRBD1 is a possible D gene (5 bases). Per the germline V gene, CDR1 is SGHDT and CDR2 is YYEEEE. The CDR3 runs 16 residues. The ends were cut back, 3 bases at V and 0 bases at J, with 13 bases in the middle. The CDR3 protein is CASSWRGASSGNTIYF. The CDR3 nucleotides read TGTGCCAGCAGCTGGAGGGGCGCAAGCTCTGGAAACACCATATATTTT. The whole variable domain, filled in from reference TRBV5-6 and TRBJ1-3, reads DAGVTQSPTHLIKTRGQQVTLRCSPKSGHDTVSWYQQALGQGPQFIFQYYEEEERQRGNFPDRFSGHQFPNYSSELNVNALLLGDSALYLCASSWRGASSGNTIYFGEGSWLTVV.

The table lists this clone with a count of one. The J gene is TRBJ2-3, the V gene TRBV6-5; no firm D call. V lost 1 base to trimming and J lost 0 bases, with 5 bases between them. Germline V gives CDR1 MNHEY, CDR2 SVGAGI. This CDR3 has 14 residues. The CDR3 region is CASSYFTSTDTQYF. The CDR3, as DNA: TGTGCCAGCAGTTACTTTACTAGCACAGATACGCAGTATTTT.

The chain has TRBV4-3 and TRBJ2-3, with D unresolved. The V and J ends lost 0 bases and 5 bases respectively, with 3 bases between them. The CDR3 has 12 amino acids. The V gene's germline CDR1 is LGHNA and CDR2 YSLEER. CDR3 sequence: CASSQEGDTQYF. The CDR3 nucleotides are TGCGCCAGCAGCCAAGAGGGAGATACGCAGTATTTT.

The rearrangement joins TRBV28 to TRBJ2-1; D perhaps matches TRBD1 (5 bases). Trimming shortened V by 5 bases and J by 12 bases, and 11 bases separated the two germline ends. CDR1 MDHEN and CDR2 SYDVKM come from the germline V gene. This CDR3 has 11 residues. CDR3 residues: CASSIQDPQFF. In DNA form, the CDR3 reads TGTGCCAGCAGTATACAGGACCCGCAGTTCTTC. The variable domain in full, with the rest retrieved from reference TRBV28 and TRBJ2-1, is DVKVTQSSRYLVKRTGEKVFLECVQDMDHENMFWYRQDPGLGLRLIYFSYDVKMKEKGDIPEGYSVSREKKERFSLILESASTNQTSMYLCASSIQDPQFFGPGTRLTVL.

Details on this clone: Other nucleotide sequences from this sample produce the same CDR3. CDR3 residues: CASSQDLGGQPQHF. CDR3 bases: TGCGCCAGCAGCCAAGACCTGGGGGGTCAGCCCCAGCATTTT. This chain connects TRBV4-3 to TRBJ1-5; D is possibly TRBD1 (5 bases). Per the germline V gene, CDR1 is LGHNA and CDR2 is YSLEER. V was cut by 0 bases and J by 6 bases, with 9 bases left in between. The CDR3 runs 14 residues.

The genes are TRBV25-1 and TRBJ1-2, with D possibly TRBD1 on 5 matching bases. Germline values: CDR1 MGHDK, CDR2 SYGVNS. V was clipped by 3 bases and J by 4 bases, with 9 bases between them. CDR3 size: 13 residues. In DNA form, the CDR3 reads TGTGCCAGCAGTGATCCGGGACTCTATGGCTACACCTTC. This translates into CASSDPGLYGYTF.

This rearrangement joins TRBV6-4 to TRBJ1-1; D may be TRBD1 (5 bases). Trimming shortened V by 6 bases and J by 1 base, and 12 bases separated the two germline ends. The germline V gene has CDR1 MRHNA and CDR2 SNTAGT. The CDR3 has 14 residues. CDR3: CASSLTEANTEAFF. In DNA form, the CDR3 reads TGTGCCAGCAGCCTGACAGAAGCGAACACTGAAGCTTTCTTT.